The rows below give T cell receptor beta chains drawn from one sample of a study of T-cell memory formation after mild COVID-19. TCRdb recomputed calls from the 5' RACE reads with MiXCR, one row per CDR3 protein. The sample shows approximately 410,000 distinct CDR3 sequences, less than 25% of them seen only once. Sequencing was carried out using PBMCs or a T cell subset sorted from them (not recorded which). These receptors originate from an adult woman who had mild COVID-19 (a few samples of this study predate the infection). Cell type and time point are not known. Each CDR3 is given without its conserved first and last residue.

V gene	CDR3 protein
TRBV7-2	ASSPEVGWETTQY
TRBV7-9	ASSLTVTDGNTIY
TRBV5-1	ASSAGNRVGEKLF
TRBV9	ASQFGTNTGELF
TRBV12-3/TRBV12-4	ASSPLNEQF
TRBV6-1	ASSEVTVNQPQH
TRBV20-1	SATRPNEKLF
TRBV7-2	ASSPRTGTGTGELF
TRBV18	ASSAETQY
TRBV5-6	ASSLGQGWDGEQF
TRBV6-6	ASSYWAEAF
TRBV12-3/TRBV12-4	ASSSGLSYGYT